What follows describes a single T cell receptor (beta chain). The antigen is unknown. TCRdb's copy holds only in-frame clones and misses some; the assay was immunoSEQ multiplex PCR. The top ten clones hold roughly 13% of a sample with over 25,000 clones, 80% of them seen once. The data are from a study of early stage breast cancer tumors. Study overall: Roughly 10-fold was the mean read coverage per sample. General study results and limits: Most shared enriched TCRB sequences were commonly generated ones.

The CDR3 covers 14 residues. Germline V CDR1 and CDR2: LNHDA, SQIVND (reference sequence). The trim removed 2 bases at V and 3 bases at J, leaving 3 bases unmatched. The origin of this receptor is a person between 60 and 70 years old with breast cancer. Sequenced sample: blood. The chain couples TRBV19 to TRBJ2-7; TRBD2 aligns across 8 bases. CDR3 DNA: TGTGCCAGTAGTATAAGCGGGAGCTTCTACGAGCAGTACTTC. Translation: CASSISGSFYEQYF.